The sequence of this TCR beta chain was determined in a study of CD8+CD57+ T cells in acquired aplastic anemia (dated by TCRdb to 2017 to 2018). Describing the broader study: A mean of roughly 3.2 ug of DNA, ranging from roughly 0.2 to 30 ug, was extracted from sorted CD4+ and CD8+ cells. A CD8+CD57+ expansion meant a frequency higher than the mean frequency seen in healthy subjects. The paper as a whole reports these results and caveats: CD8+ Simpson's diversity did not differ significantly between patients and healthy controls (P=0.060). Twenty-nine CD8+ CDR3 sequences were found in both patients and controls but appeared to be highly expressed in patients and within the immunodominant clones of the patients.

Note on this clonotype: Its antigen is still unknown. At one end, the junction sequence differs from germline, possibly due to a read error.

Expansion of CD8+CD57+ cells had been shown by flow cytometry in the patients chosen for sequencing. Every patient had a diagnosis of severe acquired aplastic anemia based on International Study of Aplastic Anemia and Agranulocytosis and Camitta criteria. No patient had received any therapy when blood was sampled. In this study, sorted CD4+ and CD8+ T cells from the blood of healthy subjects and of severe aplastic anemia patients had their TCR repertoires deep-sequenced. Patients were enrolled under clinicaltrials.gov protocols 00001620, 01623167, 00001397, 00071045, 00081523 and 00961064 in the USA. Ficoll-Paque density gradient centrifugation was used to isolate peripheral blood mononuclear cells. Before DNA extraction, CD4+ and CD8+ T cells were sorted with FACS or magnetic beads. Genomic DNA served as template for TCR beta VDJ combination and CDR3 sequence profiling. An Illumina HiSeq 2000 was the platform used for TCR repertoire sequencing. The published analysis was carried out like this. Repertoires were assessed using TRBV/TRBJ rearrangement plots, CDR3 size and DJ length profiles, and Simpson's diversity index. The most abundant DNA sequence in the deep sequencing data was taken as the immunodominant clone. CDR3 amino acid sequences were checked for sharing across subjects and were also compared against the VDJdb database and published repertoires. The public reads were quality trimmed at Q25 with fastp and then assembled into clones with MiXCR by TCRdb, keeping productive beta chains. Every distinct CDR3 protein forms one entry, paired with its most common genes and DNA. TCRdb, not the authors, supplied the V and J calls. Here the sample has around 200,000 distinct CDR3 sequences; about 50% occur a single time. 10% to 15% of the sample is in the top ten clones.

The clonotype originates from a human donor with aplastic anemia. The sample was sorted CD4+, CD8+, or CD8+CD57+ T cells (not recorded which) from PBMCs.

The base sequence is TGTGCTAGCAGCATGGCAGGACCTTCTAATAATTCACCCCTCCACTTT. Its protein reads: CASSMAGPSNNSPLHF. The chain was built from TRBV7-7 and TRBJ1-6; too little of a D gene remains to name it. Including cysteine and phenylalanine, the CDR3 has 16 amino acids. Just the 48-base CDR3 DNA is kept, in frame starting at base 1. From the germline V gene (reference sequence), CDR1 is SSHAT and CDR2 is FNYEAQ.